The 11 T cell receptor beta chains below were found in one sample sequenced in a study of shared clonotypes between healthy human individuals. Here immunoSEQ multiplex PCR was the method, and the copy in TCRdb shows in-frame clones only, minus some. The sample records roughly 1.5 million clones, 95% to 99% being singletons. Sequenced material: naive CD4+ T cells sorted from blood. Indicated subset: CD45RA+ positively selected. All receptors come from a man aged 30 to 39 in good health.

The genes are TRBV30 and TRBJ1-1, with no clear D. Per germline, CDR1 GTSNPN and CDR2 SVGIG (reference sequence). Deletions cut 3 bases from V and 5 bases from J, with 13 bases between. The CDR3 length is 13 residues. CDR3 DNA: TGTGCCTGGAGCCTACGCTCCGGAACTGAAGCTTTCTTT. Amino acids: CAWSLRSGTEAFF.

The chain has TRBV19 and TRBJ1-1, with D possibly TRBD1 on 6 matching bases. Trimming removed 4 bases from V and 4 bases from J, with 19 bases in between. This CDR3 is 16 amino acids long. The germline V gene has CDR1 LNHDA and CDR2 SQIVND (reference sequence). The CDR3 DNA follows: TGTGCCAGTAGTACCCGGGGGGCCCAATGGAGCACTGAAGCTTTCTTT. Encoded protein: CASSTRGAQWSTEAFF.

This clone has just one count. The chain uses TRBV6-5 and TRBJ2-3; D not certain. There are 16 residues in the CDR3. Trimming cost V 0 bases and J 2 bases, with 12 bases left between them. Germline assignment: CDR1 MNHEY and CDR2 SVGAGI. CDR3 residues: CASSYSELSLTDTQYF. In DNA form, the CDR3 reads TGTGCCAGCAGTTACTCAGAGCTTTCCCTCACAGATACGCAGTATTTT.

The chain uses TRBV6-6 and TRBJ2-7; weak D call: TRBD1 (6 bases). Trimming shortened V by 5 bases and J by 5 bases, and 16 bases separated the two germline ends. Germline lookup yields CDR1 MNHNY and CDR2 SVGAGI (reference sequence). The CDR3 extends over 14 amino acids. DNA for the CDR3: TGTGCCAGCAGTCGCGGACAGTCGAGGCACGAGCAGTACTTC. Protein sequence: CASSRGQSRHEQYF.

This chain connects TRBV5-1 to TRBJ2-7; D may be TRBD1 or TRBD2 (5 bases each). CDR1 is SGHRS, CDR2 YFSETQ, per germline. V was clipped by 3 bases and J by 3 bases, with 13 bases between them. The CDR3 extends over 14 amino acids. The CDR3 here is CASSYLTGRYEQYF. DNA for the CDR3: TGCGCCAGCAGCTATCTGACGGGGCGCTACGAGCAGTACTTC.

The J gene is TRBJ2-3, the V gene TRBV6-5; 9 bases agree with TRBD1. V shed 6 bases and J 1 base; nucleotides not matched to a gene: 5. The CDR3 has 15 amino acids. CDR1 and CDR2 (germline): MNHEY, SVGAGI. CDR3 residues: CASRRGQGGTDTQYF. The DNA for the CDR3 is TGTGCCAGCAGGAGGGGACAGGGAGGCACAGATACGCAGTATTTT.

The rearrangement uses TRBV5-4 and TRBJ2-7; 10 bases line up with TRBD1. The CDR3 contains 15 residues. Germline V gene sequence: CDR1 SGHNT, CDR2 YYREEE (reference sequence). Trimming at V came to 3 bases and at J to 7 bases, leaving 10 bases not matched to a gene. The CDR3 sequence: CASSWVPGQGKEQYF. The CDR3 bases are TGTGCCAGCAGCTGGGTACCGGGACAGGGGAAAGAGCAGTACTTC.

V and J are TRBV28 and TRBJ1-5; the match to TRBD1 covers 10 bases. V gave up 3 bases and J gave up 6 bases; unmatched junction bases: 5. The germline V gene has CDR1 MDHEN and CDR2 SYDVKM. The CDR3 has 15 residues. The CDR3 bases are TGTGCCAGCAGTTTCGGACAGGGGGATGTTCAGCCCCAGCATTTT. Its protein product is CASSFGQGDVQPQHF. Full variable domain (rest looked up from reference TRBV28 and TRBJ1-5): DVKVTQSSRYLVKRTGEKVFLECVQDMDHENMFWYRQDPGLGLRLIYFSYDVKMKEKGDIPEGYSVSREKKERFSLILESASTNQTSMYLCASSFGQGDVQPQHFGDGTRLSIL.

This chain joins TRBV2 and TRBJ1-1, with 12 bases lining up with TRBD1. V lost 6 bases and J lost 1; bases outside the gene matches: 0. Germline loops: CDR1 SNHLY, CDR2 FYNNEI. The CDR3 runs 14 residues. CDR3 DNA sequence: TGTGCCAGCAGGGGACAGGGGGCGAACACTGAAGCTTTCTTT. Translating it yields CASRGQGANTEAFF.

The chain links TRBV5-4 to TRBJ1-1; D gene uncertain. The length of the CDR3 is 14 residues. Germline-derived CDR1 and CDR2 are SGHNT and YYREEE (reference sequence). Deletions cut 4 bases from V and 5 bases from J, with 15 bases between. The CDR3: CASSLGGRTTEAFF. The CDR3 DNA reads TGTGCCAGCAGCCTCGGCGGCCGGACGACTGAAGCTTTCTTT.

This clone occurred once. This rearrangement joins TRBV5-1 to TRBJ2-1, with 7 bases fitting TRBD2. Unmatched junction bases numbered 15, after V lost 4 bases and J lost 5 bases. There are 17 residues in the CDR3. Germline assignment: CDR1 SGHRS and CDR2 YFSETQ. CDR3 protein: CASSLGGSWQLDNEQFF. The CDR3 coding sequence is TGCGCCAGCAGCCTGGGGGGGTCGTGGCAGCTCGACAATGAGCAGTTCTTC.